A single T cell receptor (beta chain) is shown here with its context. The antigen remains undetermined. These data come from a study of T cell responses to AZD1222 COVID-19 vaccine. The CDR3 consists of 14 residues. Trimming cost V 5 bases and J 4 bases, with 11 bases left between them. The germline V gene has CDR1 SGHVS and CDR2 FQNEAQ. Study results and limitations: No repertoire was sampled before or during the peak T cell response, only after it. Spike-specific TCR depth and breadth grew after two AZD1222 doses. The sample set comprised mostly white British donors with more females, and clonal diversity was possibly underestimated.

Assay: immunoSEQ multiplex PCR; the TCRdb copy retains only in-frame clones and omits some. In the table there are about 140,000 clones, approximately 85% of which are singletons. This clonotype originated in an adult in good health. The input for sequencing was peripheral blood, taken on day 0 of AZD1222 vaccination. V is TRBV7-8 and J is TRBJ1-4; D remains unclear. The CDR3 coding sequence is TGTGCCAGCAGCCCAACAGTGGGTAATGAAAAACTGTTTTTT. Residues: CASSPTVGNEKLFF.